A single sample is the source of the 26 T cell receptor beta chains below, sequenced in a study of T cell responses to AZD1222 COVID-19 vaccine (dated by TCRdb to the early 2020s). The library was generated by the immunoSEQ multiplex PCR assay. The source is immuneACCESS, and TCRdb retained only in-frame sequences with V and J called. Part of the clones is not carried over; for the studies checked, unresolved V genes explain less than half of this, and the remainder is unexplained. Present in this sample are under 200,000 clones, 94% of which were seen just once. Of the sample, approximately 0.6% is held by the ten largest clones. This specimen's time point label, per the study, means: baseline before first vaccination. The input for sequencing was peripheral blood, taken on day 0 of AZD1222 vaccination. Receptors originate from an adult in good health.

The CDR3 DNA sequence: TGTGCCAGCAGCCTCAGGGAGAGTCAGCCCCAGCATTTT. Protein product: CASSLRESQPQHF. The chain carries TRBV11-2 and TRBJ1-5; D possibly corresponds to TRBD1 (5 bases). Germline V lookup: CDR1 SGHAT, CDR2 FQNNGV. V lost 5 bases, J lost 6 bases, and 11 bases lay in between. The CDR3 loop spans 13 amino acids.

This clone has only one observation. The V and J genes are TRBV9 and TRBJ1-1; TRBD1 is a possible D gene (5 bases). Germline CDR1 is SGDLS and CDR2 is YYNGEE. The CDR3 extends over 15 amino acids. Trimming took 4 bases from V and 1 from J, leaving 14 bases between them. CDR3 sequence: CASSPTGTGNTEAFF. CDR3 DNA sequence: TGTGCCAGCAGCCCTACTGGGACCGGGAACACTGAAGCTTTCTTT.

The chain couples TRBV12-3 or TRBV12-4 to TRBJ1-5; D remains unclear. With 6 bases removed from V and 10 bases from J, the gap between germline ends came to 10 bases. This CDR3 has 11 amino acids. CDR3 sequence reads: CASSRGEPQHF. In nucleotides, the CDR3 is TGTGCCAGCAGCCGCGGGGAACCCCAGCATTTT.

The chain couples TRBV29-1 to TRBJ2-2, with D possibly TRBD1 on 6 matching bases. V was trimmed by 7 bases and J by 5 bases, leaving 20 bases between them. The CDR3 is made up of 15 amino acids. CDR1 is SQVTM, CDR2 ANQGSEA, per germline. In nucleotides, the CDR3 is TGCAGCGCAAGAACCGGGACAAAAGGGACCGGGGAGCTGTTTTTT. As protein: CSARTGTKGTGELFF.

The rearrangement uses TRBV7-9 and TRBJ1-4; D is unresolved. Germline CDR1 and CDR2: SEHNR and FQNEAQ (reference sequence). The V and J ends lost 2 bases and 8 bases respectively, with 6 bases between them. The CDR3 has 12 amino acids. CDR3 sequence reads: CASSLSVEKLFF. The CDR3, as DNA: TGTGCCAGCAGCTTATCAGTCGAAAAACTGTTTTTT.

The chain combines TRBV30 with TRBJ2-5, with D tentatively TRBD1 or TRBD2 (5 bases each). V gave up 4 bases and J gave up 5 bases, with 20 bases separating them. CDR3 length equals 15 residues. The germline V gene has CDR1 GTSNPN and CDR2 SVGIG (reference sequence). The CDR3 spells CAWTLLSPRGETQYF. The CDR3 nucleotides are TGTGCCTGGACCCTACTGAGCCCGAGGGGTGAGACCCAGTACTTC.

The chain couples TRBV9 to TRBJ2-1; 9 bases are a match to TRBD2. CDR3 length equals 17 residues. V lost 2 bases to trimming and J lost 4 bases; unmatched junction nucleotides: 10. The germline gives CDR1 SGDLS, CDR2 YYNGEE. CDR3 DNA sequence: TGTGCCAGCAGCGTGGGGGTAGCGGGAGCGGGTTACAATGAGCAGTTCTTC. Translated, it gives CASSVGVAGAGYNEQFF.

The chain links TRBV7-9 to TRBJ1-2; 7 positions match TRBD1. The CDR3 contains 15 residues. The V and J ends lost 4 bases and 2 bases, in that order; junction bases with no gene match: 7. Germline lookup yields CDR1 SEHNR and CDR2 FQNEAQ (reference sequence). The DNA for the CDR3 is TGTGCCAGCAGCTATCCTTCGACAGGGAACTATGGCTACACCTTC. It encodes CASSYPSTGNYGYTF.

V is TRBV5-4 and J is TRBJ1-1, with D possibly TRBD1 on 5 matching bases. V was shortened by 0 bases and J by 5 bases, with 20 bases between the two germline ends. The length of the CDR3 is 17 residues. From germline, CDR1 is SGHNT and CDR2 YYREEE (reference sequence). The CDR3 DNA reads as TGTGCCAGCAGCTTGGAGGGGATAGGCATAAGTGGGACTGAAGCTTTCTTT. Translating gives CASSLEGIGISGTEAFF.

The chain carries TRBV19 and TRBJ2-1; D is uncertain. The germline gives CDR1 LNHDA, CDR2 SQIVND (reference sequence). V dropped 8 bases and J dropped 1 base, with 12 bases sitting between them. CDR3 length: 14 amino acids. CDR3 bases: TGTGCCAGTTCGGACGGCGAATCCTACAATGAGCAGTTCTTC. It is translated as CASSDGESYNEQFF. The full variable domain, rest sourced from reference TRBV19 and TRBJ2-1, is DGGITQSPKYLFRKEGQNVTLSCEQNLNHDAMYWYRQDPGQGLRLIYYSQIVNDFQKGDIAEGYSVSREKKESFPLTVTSAQKNPTAFYLCASSDGESYNEQFFGPGTRLTVL.

This clone was counted a single time. The CDR3 DNA follows: TGTGCCAGCAGTAGGGGTGATGGCTACACCTTC. Residues: CASSRGDGYTF. This chain connects TRBV2 to TRBJ1-2; TRBD1 is a possible D gene (5 bases). The CDR3 contains 11 residues. Deletions cut 5 bases from V and 6 bases from J, with 7 bases between. Germline assignment: CDR1 SNHLY and CDR2 FYNNEI.

V and J are TRBV30 and TRBJ1-1; D unresolved. Germline V gives CDR1 GTSNPN, CDR2 SVGIG (reference sequence). V was trimmed by 0 bases and J by 2 bases, leaving 7 bases between them. The CDR3 consists of 13 residues. CDR3 in DNA: TGTGCCTGGAGTGTCCAGGATAACACTGAAGCTTTCTTT. Translating gives CAWSVQDNTEAFF.

The chain is built from TRBV18 and TRBJ2-2; TRBD2 agrees at 7 bases. The germline CDR1 and CDR2 sequences are KGHSH and LQKENI. V trimming: 7 bases; J trimming: 4 bases; junction bases outside the gene matches: 12. The CDR3 is 16 residues long. CDR3 sequence (DNA): TGTGCCAGCTACCTTGGCGGGAGCTCCGGCACCGGGGAGCTGTTTTTT. Translation: CASYLGGSSGTGELFF.

In its sample, this clone was seen once. V usage is TRBV2 and J usage is TRBJ1-1; tentative D call: TRBD1 (6 bases). Germline CDR1 SNHLY, CDR2 FYNNEI. The CDR3 covers 12 residues. V lost 7 bases to trimming and J lost 4 bases, with 10 bases between them. The CDR3 region is CASKGELTEAFF. CDR3 DNA sequence: TGTGCCAGCAAGGGGGAACTCACTGAAGCTTTCTTT.

V gene TRBV5-1 combines with J gene TRBJ2-1, with 16 positions matching TRBD2. The germline V gene has CDR1 SGHRS and CDR2 YFSETQ. The CDR3 sequence is 16 residues long. V was clipped by 6 bases and J by 7 bases; unmatched bases: 7. CDR3 nucleotides: TGCGCCAGCAACCCGGGACTAGCGGGAGGGCAAAATGAGCAGTTCTTC. Protein: CASNPGLAGGQNEQFF.

The chain is built from TRBV5-1 and TRBJ2-5; D may be TRBD1 (6 bases). The CDR3 is 15 residues long. In germline, CDR1 is SGHRS, CDR2 YFSETQ. V shed 3 bases and J shed 5 bases, with 17 bases lying between them. CDR3 region: CASSWDTSQWETQYF. For the CDR3, the DNA is TGCGCCAGCAGCTGGGACACCTCTCAGTGGGAGACCCAGTACTTC.

This chain links TRBV11-2 with TRBJ2-1, with TRBD2 as a possible D gene (5 bases). V was cut by 1 base and J by 6 bases, with 13 bases left in between. Germline lookup yields CDR1 SGHAT and CDR2 FQNNGV. The length of the CDR3 is 15 residues. The CDR3 loop reads CASSLVRGRSNEQFF. The CDR3 coding sequence is TGTGCCAGCAGCTTAGTCCGGGGTCGATCCAATGAGCAGTTCTTC.

The rearrangement joins TRBV12-5 to TRBJ1-3; possibly TRBD1 for D (5 bases). The CDR3 is made up of 12 amino acids. The germline CDR1 and CDR2 sequences are LGHNT and FRNRAP. V lost 3 bases to trimming and J lost 8 bases, with 8 bases between them. The CDR3 protein is CASGLGADTIYF. In DNA form, the CDR3 reads TGTGCTAGTGGTTTAGGGGCGGACACCATATATTTT.

J is TRBJ1-1 and V is TRBV28; D perhaps matches TRBD1 (5 bases). V shed 4 bases and J shed 5 bases, with 20 bases lying between them. The CDR3 spans 16 residues. CDR1 MDHEN and CDR2 SYDVKM come from the germline V gene. The CDR3 loop is CASSSAGLSFLTEAFF. The CDR3 coding sequence is TGTGCCAGCAGTTCGGCAGGGTTAAGTTTTTTAACTGAAGCTTTCTTT.

This sequence joins TRBV2 and TRBJ2-1, with TRBD2 matching 7 bases. The germline V gene encodes CDR1 SNHLY and CDR2 FYNNEI. The V and J ends lost 7 bases and 0 bases, in that order; junction bases with no gene match: 3. The length of the CDR3 is 14 residues. DNA for the CDR3: TGTGCCAGCACCACTAGCGCCTCCTACAATGAGCAGTTCTTC. It yields the protein CASTTSASYNEQFF. Together with reference TRBV2 and TRBJ2-1, the CDR3 gives the full variable domain: EPEVTQTPSHQVTQMGQEVILRCVPISNHLYFYWYRQILGQKVEFLVSFYNNEISEKSEIFDDQFSVERPDGSNFTLKIRSTKLEDSAMYFCASTTSASYNEQFFGPGTRLTVL.

The gene calls are TRBV10-3 and TRBJ2-5, with 10 nucleotides matching TRBD1. The CDR3 consists of 15 residues. V trimming: 9 bases; J trimming: 7 bases; junction bases outside the gene matches: 14. Germline loops: CDR1 ENHRY, CDR2 SYGVKD. The CDR3 region is CAISRGQGPGGTQYF. The DNA of the CDR3 is TGTGCCATATCTAGGGGACAGGGGCCCGGGGGGACCCAGTACTTC.

The chain couples TRBV7-7 to TRBJ2-2, with D perhaps matching TRBD1 or TRBD2 (6 bases each). This CDR3 is 15 amino acids long. Germline V gene data show CDR1 as SSHAT and CDR2 as FNYEAQ (reference sequence). V was cut by 5 bases and J by 7 bases, with 17 bases left in between. Here the CDR3 reads CASSPVGGGVGELFF. For the CDR3, the DNA is TGTGCCAGCAGCCCCGTTGGAGGGGGAGTCGGGGAGCTGTTTTTT.

On this clone itself: Other DNA sequences in this specimen translate into the identical CDR3. The chain links TRBV6-5 to TRBJ2-6; D is ambiguous. The CDR3 is 15 amino acids. Germline CDR1 and CDR2: MNHEY and SVGAGI. Between the trimmed V and J ends, which lost 0 bases and 2 bases, there was a span of 5 bases. The CDR3 coding sequence is TGTGCCAGCAGTTACTCTCGACCTGGGGCCAACGTCCTGACTTTC. Translation: CASSYSRPGANVLTF.

V and J are TRBV20-1 and TRBJ2-7; the D gene could be TRBD1 or TRBD2 (5 bases each). With 3 bases removed from V and 4 bases from J, the gap between germline ends came to 16 bases. Germline assignment: CDR1 DFQATT and CDR2 SNEGSKA (reference sequence). The CDR3 has 14 residues. For the CDR3, the DNA is TGCAGTGCTAGTACGAGAGGGGCCCGTTACGAGCAGTACTTC. Amino acid sequence: CSASTRGARYEQYF.

This sequence joins TRBV7-2 and TRBJ2-7, with TRBD2 identical over 10 bases. The CDR3 totals 15 residues. Germline V gene sequence: CDR1 SGHTA, CDR2 FQGNSA. Trimming took 2 bases from V and 6 from J; bases not matched to a gene: 7. The DNA for the CDR3 is TGTGCCAGCAGCTTACGAGCGGGAGGGGCCGCCGAGCAGTACTTC. This gives the protein CASSLRAGGAAEQYF. Combining the CDR3 with reference TRBV7-2 and TRBJ2-7 gives the whole variable domain GAGVSQSPSNKVTEKGKDVELRCDPISGHTALYWYRQSLGQGLEFLIYFQGNSAPDKSGLPSDRFSAERTGGSVSTLTIQRTQQEDSAVYLCASSLRAGGAAEQYFGPGTRLTVT.

The gene calls are TRBV18 and TRBJ2-1; D possibly corresponds to TRBD1 (6 bases). Germline V CDR1 and CDR2: KGHSH, LQKENI. Trimming pared 3 bases from V and 5 bases from J, leaving 20 bases between. The length of the CDR3 is 17 residues. In DNA, the CDR3 is TGTGCCAGCTCACCGTTCGGACAGTTCCTCGTGGACAATGAGCAGTTCTTC. Translating gives CASSPFGQFLVDNEQFF.